This paragraph covers one T cell receptor beta chain sequence. The antigen is not known. V was clipped by 2 bases and J by 3 bases; unmatched bases: 10. From germline, CDR1 is SGHTS and CDR2 YDEGEE. The CDR3 spans 16 residues. Profiling relied on immunoSEQ multiplex PCR, and the TCRdb table lists in-frame clones only, not all of them. The data contain 95,000 to 110,000 clones, 90% to 95% of them singletons. The data originate from a study of T cell responses to AZD1222 COVID-19 vaccine. Study context: Second doses that came at about 4 or about 12 weeks were put together. Points from the study as a whole: Following two doses of AZD1222, Spike-specific TCR breadth and depth rose. Among vaccine-associated CD4 TCRs, coverage spanned spike, with dominance at 160-218 and 743-854.

Specimen: peripheral blood, collected on day 0 of AZD1222 vaccination. This chain connects TRBV5-8 to TRBJ1-2; TRBD1 aligns across 7 bases. This clonotype originated in an adult in good health. CDR3 loop: CASSFHTGGTDYGYTF. CDR3 coding DNA: TGTGCCAGCAGCTTCCACACCGGCGGGACAGACTATGGCTACACCTTC.